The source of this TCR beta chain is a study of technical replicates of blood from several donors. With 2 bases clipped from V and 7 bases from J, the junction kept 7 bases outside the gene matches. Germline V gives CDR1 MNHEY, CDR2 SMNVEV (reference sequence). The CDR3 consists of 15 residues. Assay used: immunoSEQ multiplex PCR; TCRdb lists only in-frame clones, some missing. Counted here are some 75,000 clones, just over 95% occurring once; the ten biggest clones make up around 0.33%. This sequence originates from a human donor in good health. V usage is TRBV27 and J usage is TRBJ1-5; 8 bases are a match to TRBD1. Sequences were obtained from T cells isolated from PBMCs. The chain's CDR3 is CASSLARGPRQPQHF. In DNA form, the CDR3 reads TGTGCCAGCAGTTTAGCCAGGGGGCCAAGGCAGCCCCAGCATTTT.